The 10 T cell receptor beta chains below were found in one sample sequenced in a study of early T cells in non-severe SARS-CoV-2 infection. TCRdb itself ran the 5' RACE reads through MiXCR, one entry per CDR3 protein. The sample records 100,000 to 150,000 distinct CDR3 sequences, 15% being singletons. Sequencing was done on a sample of whole blood. The receptors were sampled from an adult who was a healthcare worker with PCR-confirmed SARS-CoV-2 infection or an uninfected control (not recorded which).

J is TRBJ1-1 and V is TRBV29-1, with 10 nucleotides matching TRBD1. CDR3 length: 14 residues. Germline trimming cut 4 bases from V and 6 bases from J; bases unmatched to any gene: 8. Germline CDR1 SQVTM, CDR2 ANQGSEA. DNA for the CDR3: TGCAGCGTTGTTGGGGACAGGGGAGTCGCTGAAGCTTTCTTT. This encodes CSVVGDRGVAEAFF.

The V call is TRBV4-1, the J call TRBJ2-7; 8 bases are a match to TRBD2. The CDR3 has 13 amino acids. V shed 4 bases, J shed 2 bases, and the junction held 1 base outside the gene matches. The germline CDR1 and CDR2 sequences are MGHRA and YSYEKL. The CDR3 DNA reads as TGCGCCAGCAGCCTAGCGGGGACCTACGAGCAGTACTTC. It encodes CASSLAGTYEQYF.

This clonotype was counted at least ten times. The CDR3 spells CASGNGVMNTEAFF. The CDR3 coding sequence is TGTGCCAGCGGCAATGGCGTGATGAACACTGAAGCTTTCTTT. The chain carries TRBV7-9 and TRBJ1-1, with unresolved D. Trimming removed 8 bases at V and 0 bases at J, with 13 bases between. The CDR3 is made up of 14 amino acids. The germline gives CDR1 SEHNR, CDR2 FQNEAQ (reference sequence).

V gene TRBV3-1 combines with J gene TRBJ2-2; D remains ambiguous. Germline V gene lookup returns CDR1 LGHDT and CDR2 YNNKEL (reference sequence). The CDR3 runs 18 residues. V gave up 0 bases and J gave up 6 bases, with 20 bases separating them. As DNA, the CDR3 is TGTGCCAGCAGCCAAGATCTCCCCCTGGTCTGGGCGCCCGGGGAGCTGTTTTTT. Encoded protein: CASSQDLPLVWAPGELFF.

This clonotype came up many times. J is TRBJ2-1 and V is TRBV18; 7 nucleotides line up with TRBD2. The CDR3 totals 15 residues. V was clipped by 4 bases and J by 2 bases; unmatched bases: 5. Germline V CDR1 and CDR2: KGHSH, LQKENI. CDR3 in amino acids: CASSLGRGTYNEQFF. CDR3 DNA sequence: TGTGCCAGCTCACTTGGGCGGGGGACCTACAATGAGCAGTTCTTC.

The chain couples TRBV20-1 to TRBJ1-1; D perhaps matches TRBD1 (6 bases). Germline CDR1 DFQATT, CDR2 SNEGSKA (reference sequence). With 7 bases removed from V and 5 bases from J, the gap between germline ends came to 11 bases. The CDR3 loop spans 11 amino acids. The CDR3 nucleotides read TGCAGTGTAGGGGGATTAACTGAAGCTTTCTTT. Translating it yields CSVGGLTEAFF.

The chain joins TRBV25-1 to TRBJ2-3; TRBD2 aligns across 8 bases. The CDR3 extends over 14 amino acids. V was clipped by 4 bases and J by 11 bases; unmatched bases: 11. The germline CDR1 and CDR2 sequences are MGHDK and SYGVNS. The CDR3 reads CASSAADGGGMQYF. In DNA form, the CDR3 reads TGTGCCAGCAGTGCCGCAGACGGGGGGGGTATGCAGTATTTT.

This clonotype turned up a few times. The chain has TRBV12-3 or TRBV12-4 and TRBJ1-1, with 9 bases matching TRBD1. The CDR3 is 15 amino acids. V lost 5 bases and J lost 2; bases outside the gene matches: 6. CDR3 sequence: CASSPPGQGNTEAFF. The DNA for the CDR3 is TGTGCCAGCAGTCCCCCGGGACAGGGCAACACTGAAGCTTTCTTT.

This chain connects TRBV4-2 to TRBJ2-7; 13 nucleotides align to TRBD2. Trimming at V came to 2 bases and at J to 4 bases, leaving 5 bases not matched to a gene. This CDR3 has 16 amino acids. The germline V gene encodes CDR1 LGHNA and CDR2 YNFKEQ. The CDR3 DNA reads as TGTGCCAGCAGCCAACCGACTAGCGGGGGGTTTTACGAGCAGTACTTC. It yields the protein CASSQPTSGGFYEQYF.

This clonotype showed up just a few times. The chain has TRBV7-6 and TRBJ2-6, with a tentative D call TRBD1 (5 bases). CDR1 SGHVS and CDR2 FNYEAQ come from the germline V gene. V was trimmed by 0 bases and J by 3 bases, leaving 12 bases between them. The CDR3 is made up of 17 amino acids. CDR3 in DNA: TGTGCCAGCAGCTTAGCTCAGGGTAACGATGGGGCCAACGTCCTGACTTTC. This translates into CASSLAQGNDGANVLTF.